The rows below give T cell receptor beta chains drawn from one sample of a study of cytomegalovirus exposure and HLA in healthy donors. Sequencing used immunoSEQ multiplex PCR; TCRdb keeps in-frame clones, though not all of them. The sample includes some 180,000 clones, roughly 74% of them seen just once. The sequenced sample consisted of PBMCs. The receptors come from a woman under 40 in good health and CMV-seropositive. The CDR3 runs from the conserved cysteine through the conserved F or W. The D gene is left open where the match is weak. Size is omitted from some rows. Given values are once, few, many or a class for expanded clones.

CDR3 DNA: TGCGCCAGCAGCCAATTAATACGGCAGGGGGCGCGGTACGAGCAGTACTTC
CDR3 protein: CASSQLIRQGARYEQYF
J gene: TRBJ2-7
clone size: .
V gene: TRBV4-1
D gene: TRBD1

CDR3 DNA: TGTGCCAGCAGTTACTCGACATTGACAGCTGAAGCTTTCTTT
CDR3 protein: CASSYSTLTAEAFF
J gene: TRBJ1-1
clone size: .
V gene: TRBV6-5
D gene: .

CDR3 DNA: TGTGCCAGCAGCTCCCGTACAGGGACGGGCACCGGGGAGCTGTTTTTT
CDR3 protein: CASSSRTGTGTGELFF
J gene: TRBJ2-2
clone size: .
V gene: TRBV7-9
D gene: .

CDR3 DNA: TGTGCCAGCAATAGAAGGACAACTAACTATGGCTACACCTTC
CDR3 protein: CASNRRTTNYGYTF
J gene: TRBJ1-2
clone size: .
V gene: TRBV2
D gene: .

CDR3 DNA: TGTGCCAGCAGGCGGGGTAGTGGCACCATATATTTT
CDR3 protein: CASRRGSGTIYF
J gene: TRBJ1-3
clone size: few
V gene: TRBV6-5
D gene: .

CDR3 DNA: TGTGCCATCAGTGATTCGAAGCGGGAGGCCGGGGAGACCCAGTACTTC
CDR3 protein: CAISDSKREAGETQYF
J gene: TRBJ2-5
clone size: .
V gene: TRBV10-3
D gene: TRBD2

CDR3 DNA: TGTGCCATCGGGACACCTTACTACGAGCAGTACTTC
CDR3 protein: CAIGTPYYEQYF
J gene: TRBJ2-7
clone size: .
V gene: TRBV6-5
D gene: .

CDR3 DNA: TGTGCCAGCAGCCAAGTCACAGGGAGAAACACCATATATTTT
CDR3 protein: CASSQVTGRNTIYF
J gene: TRBJ1-3
clone size: .
V gene: TRBV4-2
D gene: .

CDR3 DNA: TGTGCCGCCCGAAGGGGGAATGGAAACACCATATATTTT
CDR3 protein: CAARRGNGNTIYF
J gene: TRBJ1-3
clone size: once
V gene: TRBV28
D gene: .

CDR3 DNA: TGTTCCAGCAGCTCCGCACAGGGGGCGTTTTATGGCTACACCTTC
CDR3 protein: CSSSSAQGAFYGYTF
J gene: TRBJ1-2
clone size: few
V gene: TRBV7-9
D gene: TRBD1

CDR3 DNA: TGTGCCAGCAGCGTAGACCCAGGGCGAGAAACCGGGGAGCTGTTTTTT
CDR3 protein: CASSVDPGRETGELFF
J gene: TRBJ2-2
clone size: .
V gene: TRBV9
D gene: .

CDR3 DNA: TGTGCCAGCAGCCTGAGACTAGCGGGAACTCACCCCCTCGAGCAGTACTTC
CDR3 protein: CASSLRLAGTHPLEQYF
J gene: TRBJ2-7
clone size: .
V gene: TRBV5-6
D gene: TRBD2

CDR3 DNA: TGTGCCAGCAGTTTGACTAGCGGGCCTTACAATGAGCAGTTCTTC
CDR3 protein: CASSLTSGPYNEQFF
J gene: TRBJ2-1
clone size: once
V gene: TRBV6-1
D gene: TRBD2

CDR3 DNA: TGTGCCAGTAGTATTGGCGGGGCCCCCTACAATGAGCAGTTCTTC
CDR3 protein: CASSIGGAPYNEQFF
J gene: TRBJ2-1
clone size: .
V gene: TRBV19
D gene: .

CDR3 DNA: TGCAGCGCCCCTGGGGGGGGTGAGCAGTTCTTC
CDR3 protein: CSAPGGGEQFF
J gene: TRBJ2-1
clone size: once
V gene: TRBV29-1
D gene: TRBD2

CDR3 DNA: TGTGCCAGCAGCCTACTTTTAGCGGCCCCCCAAGAGACCCAGTACTTC
CDR3 protein: CASSLLLAAPQETQYF
J gene: TRBJ2-5
clone size: .
V gene: TRBV7-3
D gene: .

CDR3 DNA: TGCGCCAGTCGAGGGGGGGACACTGAAGCTTTCTTT
CDR3 protein: CASRGGDTEAFF
J gene: TRBJ1-1
clone size: .
V gene: TRBV5-1
D gene: .

CDR3 DNA: TGTGCCAGCAGCTTAGCGCCGTGGACAGGGGATAGCTCCTACGAGCAGTACTTC
CDR3 protein: CASSLAPWTGDSSYEQYF
J gene: TRBJ2-7
clone size: .
V gene: TRBV7-8
D gene: TRBD1

CDR3 DNA: TGTGCCAGCAGCTTGAGCCAAAACTATGGCTACACCTTC
CDR3 protein: CASSLSQNYGYTF
J gene: TRBJ1-2
clone size: .
V gene: TRBV5-8
D gene: .

CDR3 DNA: TGTGCCAGCAGCTTTACGACAGGGGGTGCTTTCTTT
CDR3 protein: CASSFTTGGAFF
J gene: TRBJ1-1
clone size: .
V gene: TRBV7-2
D gene: TRBD1

CDR3 DNA: TGTGCCAGCAGCTTAGAACTTCCCTCCGAGCAGTACTTC
CDR3 protein: CASSLELPSEQYF
J gene: TRBJ2-7
clone size: .
V gene: TRBV7-9
D gene: .

CDR3 DNA: TGTGCCAGCAGCCCCCGGACTAGAGGAGATACGCAGTATTTT
CDR3 protein: CASSPRTRGDTQYF
J gene: TRBJ2-3
clone size: .
V gene: TRBV11-3
D gene: TRBD2

CDR3 DNA: TGTGCCAGCAGGTCAGGGCCTGGAAACACCATATATTTT
CDR3 protein: CASRSGPGNTIYF
J gene: TRBJ1-3
clone size: .
V gene: TRBV28
D gene: .

CDR3 DNA: TGTGCCACCCGCCCCGGACTAGCGTCGACCGGGGAGCTGTTTTTT
CDR3 protein: CATRPGLASTGELFF
J gene: TRBJ2-2
clone size: .
V gene: TRBV2
D gene: TRBD2

CDR3 DNA: TGTGCCAGCAGCTTATCCCAGGTATATAATTCACCCCTCCACTTT
CDR3 protein: CASSLSQVYNSPLHF
J gene: TRBJ1-6
clone size: .
V gene: TRBV5-6
D gene: .

CDR3 DNA: TGTGCCAGCAGTTTTCCCGGGAGCAATCAGCCCCAGCATTTT
CDR3 protein: CASSFPGSNQPQHF
J gene: TRBJ1-5
clone size: few
V gene: TRBV28
D gene: .

CDR3 DNA: TGTGCCAGCTCCAAGAGACAGGGATCCACTGAAGCTTTCTTT
CDR3 protein: CASSKRQGSTEAFF
J gene: TRBJ1-1
clone size: few
V gene: TRBV18
D gene: TRBD1

CDR3 DNA: TGTGCCAGCAGCTTAGAAGCAACTAGCACAGATACGCAGTATTTT
CDR3 protein: CASSLEATSTDTQYF
J gene: TRBJ2-3
clone size: .
V gene: TRBV11-2
D gene: .

CDR3 DNA: TGTGCCAGTAGTGTCGGACAGGGGGGGACCGGGGAGCTGTTTTTT
CDR3 protein: CASSVGQGGTGELFF
J gene: TRBJ2-2
clone size: .
V gene: TRBV19
D gene: TRBD1

CDR3 DNA: TGTGCCAGTAGTCCGCTACAGGGGATTGGCTACACCTTC
CDR3 protein: CASSPLQGIGYTF
J gene: TRBJ1-2
clone size: .
V gene: TRBV19
D gene: TRBD1

CDR3 DNA: TGTGCCAGCAGTGGAGTACAGGGTATCGACGAGCAGTACTTC
CDR3 protein: CASSGVQGIDEQYF
J gene: TRBJ2-7
clone size: .
V gene: TRBV6-1
D gene: .

CDR3 DNA: TGCGCCAGCAGCCACCGGGACAGCTACGAGCAGTACTTC
CDR3 protein: CASSHRDSYEQYF
J gene: TRBJ2-7
clone size: .
V gene: TRBV4-3
D gene: TRBD1

CDR3 DNA: TGTGCCAGCAGCTTAGCGGGAGTCGTTGAGACCCAGTACTTC
CDR3 protein: CASSLAGVVETQYF
J gene: TRBJ2-5
clone size: once
V gene: TRBV11-3
D gene: .

CDR3 DNA: TGTGCCAGCAGCTTAGTTACCTTGAGGGAGGTTGGCAAAAACATTCAGTACTTC
CDR3 protein: CASSLVTLREVGKNIQYF
J gene: TRBJ2-4
clone size: .
V gene: TRBV7-8
D gene: .

CDR3 DNA: TGTGCCAGCACCCTCAGGGAGGGGGGTGAGCAGTTCTTC
CDR3 protein: CASTLREGGEQFF
J gene: TRBJ2-1
clone size: .
V gene: TRBV7-9
D gene: .

CDR3 DNA: TGTGCCAGCAGCTTAAGGGCAGGGGGCACCGGGGAGCTGTTTTTT
CDR3 protein: CASSLRAGGTGELFF
J gene: TRBJ2-2
clone size: once
V gene: TRBV7-6
D gene: TRBD1

CDR3 DNA: TGTGCCAGCAGCTTAGACAGGGGGTTCTACGAGCAGTACTTC
CDR3 protein: CASSLDRGFYEQYF
J gene: TRBJ2-7
clone size: .
V gene: TRBV7-2
D gene: TRBD1

CDR3 DNA: TGTGCCAGCTCACCCGGGACAGGGTTGTATTTT
CDR3 protein: CASSPGTGLYF
J gene: TRBJ1-3
clone size: .
V gene: TRBV6-5
D gene: TRBD1

CDR3 DNA: TGCGCCAGCAGCCCACAGGGGAACTATGGCTACACCTTC
CDR3 protein: CASSPQGNYGYTF
J gene: TRBJ1-2
clone size: .
V gene: TRBV5-1
D gene: TRBD1

CDR3 DNA: TGTGCCAGCACCAAGGACAGGGGATTGAATTCACCCCTCCACTTT
CDR3 protein: CASTKDRGLNSPLHF
J gene: TRBJ1-6
clone size: .
V gene: TRBV27
D gene: TRBD1

CDR3 DNA: TGTGCCAGTAGTAGGCAGGGGCTCTACGAGCAGTACTTC
CDR3 protein: CASSRQGLYEQYF
J gene: TRBJ2-7
clone size: .
V gene: TRBV19
D gene: .

CDR3 DNA: TGTGCCGGAAGAAATGGACAGGGGGTTCGTGAAAAACTGTTTTTT
CDR3 protein: CAGRNGQGVREKLFF
J gene: TRBJ1-4
clone size: .
V gene: TRBV2
D gene: TRBD1

CDR3 DNA: TGTGCCAGCAGCCTCCGCAGGGGAGAGACCCAGTACTTC
CDR3 protein: CASSLRRGETQYF
J gene: TRBJ2-5
clone size: few
V gene: TRBV7-3
D gene: .

CDR3 DNA: TGTGCCAGCAGTTTAGAGGGGACTGGGACTTCACCCCTCCACTTT
CDR3 protein: CASSLEGTGTSPLHF
J gene: TRBJ1-6
clone size: .
V gene: TRBV27
D gene: .

CDR3 DNA: TGTGCCAGCAGCCTACGGGACAGGTCCACAGATACGCAGTATTTT
CDR3 protein: CASSLRDRSTDTQYF
J gene: TRBJ2-3
clone size: .
V gene: TRBV9
D gene: TRBD1

CDR3 DNA: TGTGCCAGCAGGGAGGGACCTACGGGCACCGGGGAGCTGTTTTTT
CDR3 protein: CASREGPTGTGELFF
J gene: TRBJ2-2
clone size: few
V gene: TRBV27
D gene: .

CDR3 DNA: TGTGCCAGCAGCCAGGGCCCCGGGGAGCTGTTTTTT
CDR3 protein: CASSQGPGELFF
J gene: TRBJ2-2
clone size: .
V gene: TRBV7-3
D gene: .